This T cell receptor beta chain emerged from a study of blood T cell repertoires in COVID-19. Study context: From the United States, Italy and Spain came samples of acute and convalescent COVID-19. T cells, B-cell-depleted T cells, or PBMCs supplied cDNA or gDNA.

This table comes from immunoSEQ multiplex PCR, and its TCRdb copy is limited to in-frame clones, with some not included. The top ten hold about 3.7% of the sample, which has about 140,000 clones, 84% seen once. Clinical history reported by participants formed the basis on which cohorts were assigned. Trimming stripped 4 bases from V and 3 bases from J, with 13 bases between. The CDR3 is made up of 14 amino acids. Germline loops: CDR1 LGHDT, CDR2 YNNKEL (reference sequence). Specimen: PBMCs or T cells enriched from blood (not recorded which). V gene TRBV3-1 (or the pseudogene TRBV3-2) combines with J gene TRBJ2-7; a weak D match, TRBD1 (5 bases). This clonotype was obtained from a woman in her fifties or sixties with acute COVID-19. The CDR3 DNA is TGTGCCAGCAGCCTTCCAGGGCCTGTCTACGAGCAGTACTTC. Its protein is CASSLPGPVYEQYF.